This entry concerns a single TCR beta chain. Trimming removed 0 bases at V and 9 bases at J, with 17 bases between. The CDR3 is made up of 15 amino acids. Per germline, CDR1 LNHNV and CDR2 YYDKDF (reference sequence). Generated by immunoSEQ multiplex PCR, the TCRdb table keeps only in-frame clones and is missing some. The sample contains around 200,000 clones, 75% to 90% of which appear only once. The data derive from a study of blood T cell repertoires in COVID-19. Looking at the study overall: Sites across the United States, Italy and Spain contributed samples from acute and convalescent COVID-19. Nucleic acid was either cDNA or gDNA, and it came from T cells, B-cell-depleted T cells, or PBMCs.

The study assigned cohorts using participant-reported clinical history. Among Cohort 3 donors, those recovered had two negative PCRs, clearance, or symptom resolution. Source material: PBMCs or T cells enriched from blood (not recorded which). The sequence derives from a man aged 25 to 40 who had recovered from COVID-19. This sequence joins TRBV15 and TRBJ2-5; possibly TRBD1 for D (6 bases). CDR3 nucleotides: TGTGCCACCAGCAGAGAATTAGGCGTTCCAGGGGCCCAGTACTTC. Translation gives CATSRELGVPGAQYF.